This entry concerns a single TCR beta chain. Its antigen is unidentified. The CDR3 is 15 amino acids. V shed 1 base, J shed 2 bases, and the junction held 5 bases outside the gene matches. Looked up from germline, CDR1 is SGHVS and CDR2 is FNYEAQ. This record comes from a study of T-cell reconstitution after alpha-beta-depleted transplantation in children. Study results and caveats: About two months after transplant, alpha-beta T cells reportedly came from several hundred expanded graft clones.

TCRbeta library construction was performed incorporating unique molecular identifiers. A single record per CDR3 protein comes from TCRdb applying MiXCR to the PCR reads. This repertoire shows hundreds of thousands of distinct CDR3 sequences, roughly 15% found once; its top ten account for about two fifths. The sequencing used PBMCs, mostly from graft donor cells, collected 360 days after TCRalphabeta/CD19-depleted stem cell transplant. The source is a male patient aged 2 to 10 who had a stem cell transplant for acute lymphoblastic leukemia, so the T cells may come from the graft donor. The genes are TRBV7-6 and TRBJ2-7, with 7 bases aligning to TRBD1. The CDR3 loop reads CASSLDDRATYEQYF. The CDR3 DNA follows: TGTGCCAGCAGCTTAGATGACAGGGCGACCTACGAGCAGTACTTC.